One sample yielded the 23 T cell receptor beta chains listed below, sequenced in a study of response to subunit inactivated influenza vaccine. MiXCR, applied by TCRdb to the RT-PCR reads, yields one record per CDR3 protein. This table holds around 520,000 distinct CDR3 sequences, about 25% found once. Sequencing used CD4+ T cells sorted from PBMCs, obtained 5 to 6 days after vaccination. These receptors came from a man aged 50-60 years who received an inactivated influenza vaccine.

This clonotype occurred many times. The V call is TRBV7-2, the J call TRBJ2-3, with D tentatively TRBD1 (5 bases). Germline CDR1 is SGHTA and CDR2 is FQGNSA. The CDR3 runs to 17 residues. Between the trimmed V and J ends, which lost 5 bases and 1 base, there was a span of 19 bases. CDR3 nucleotide sequence: TGTGCCAGCAGCCCCGACCTTATTGGGGCCGGCACAGATACGCAGTATTTT. As protein: CASSPDLIGAGTDTQYF.

This clonotype was seen only a few times. V is TRBV4-3 and J is TRBJ2-1, with 8 bases aligning to TRBD2. V lost 4 bases and J lost 6; bases outside the gene matches: 11. Germline values: CDR1 LGHNA, CDR2 YSLEER. The length of the CDR3 is 16 residues. CDR3 bases: TGCGCCAGCAGCCTCGGGCGGGGGGCCGGTTCCAATGAGCAGTTCTTC. Translated, it gives CASSLGRGAGSNEQFF.

This clonotype was seen repeatedly, ten times or more. The gene calls are TRBV6-2 or TRBV6-3 and TRBJ2-7, with 10 bases that match TRBD1. V shed 7 bases and J 3 bases; nucleotides not matched to a gene: 3. The CDR3 totals 13 residues. From germline, CDR1 is MNHEY and CDR2 SVGEGT. The CDR3 reads CASTRDRGYEQYF. The CDR3 DNA reads as TGTGCCAGCACCCGGGACAGGGGCTACGAGCAGTACTTC.

This clonotype occurred a few times. The gene calls are TRBV5-1 and TRBJ2-3; D might be TRBD1 (7 bases). Trimming took 3 bases from V and 4 from J, leaving 12 bases between them. The CDR3 has 14 amino acids. Germline lookup yields CDR1 SGHRS and CDR2 YFSETQ. The chain's CDR3 is CASSSEGAPDTQYF. In nucleotides, the CDR3 is TGCGCCAGCAGCTCGGAGGGGGCCCCAGATACGCAGTATTTT. The complete variable domain, with remaining parts taken from reference TRBV5-1 and TRBJ2-3, reads KAGVTQTPRYLIKTRGQQVTLSCSPISGHRSVSWYQQTPGQGLQFLFEYFSETQRNKGNFPGRFSGRQFSNSRSEMNVSTLELGDSALYLCASSSEGAPDTQYFGPGTRLTVL.

The chain carries TRBV12-3 or TRBV12-4 and TRBJ2-7; 13 positions agree with TRBD2. Trimming cost V 3 bases and J 6 bases; bases outside gene matches: 8. This CDR3 is built from 16 residues. CDR3 nucleotide sequence: TGTGCCAGCAGTTTCCTAGGACTAGCGGGAGCTTCCGAGCAGTACTTC. It codes for CASSFLGLAGASEQYF.

This clonotype came up a few times. The chain has TRBV12-3 or TRBV12-4 and TRBJ1-2; D gene ambiguous. CDR3 length: 14 amino acids. V lost 5 bases and J lost 0, with 10 bases in between. The CDR3 coding sequence is TGTGCCAGCAGTCCAGGTGTAGCTAACTATGGCTACACCTTC. Translated: CASSPGVANYGYTF.

This clonotype was observed a handful of times. The V gene is TRBV2, the J gene TRBJ2-1; no definite D call. The germline CDR1 and CDR2 sequences are SNHLY and FYNNEI. Deletions cut 2 bases from V and 0 bases from J, with 11 bases between. The CDR3 runs to 16 residues. In DNA form, the CDR3 reads TGTGCCAGCAGTGAATTGCTGTACAGCTCCTACAATGAGCAGTTCTTC. The encoded protein is CASSELLYSSYNEQFF.

This chain uses TRBV29-1 with TRBJ1-1, with D possibly being TRBD1 (5 bases). V was pared by 7 bases and J by 0 bases, with 15 bases between. Per the germline V gene, CDR1 is SQVTM and CDR2 is ANQGSEA. This CDR3 comprises 14 residues. The CDR3 region has the DNA TGCAGCGGCAGGGAGGGGCTCCTGAACACTGAAGCTTTCTTT. Amino acid sequence: CSGREGLLNTEAFF.

This clonotype was seen many times. This rearrangement joins TRBV20-1 to TRBJ2-5; D is undetermined. V was clipped by 6 bases and J by 5 bases, with 10 bases between them. The CDR3 extends over 11 amino acids. Germline values: CDR1 DFQATT, CDR2 SNEGSKA (reference sequence). The CDR3 bases are TGCAGTGCGTCTGGTCGGGAGACCCAGTACTTC. Encoded protein: CSASGRETQYF.

This chain connects TRBV11-2 to TRBJ2-1, with 8 bases matching TRBD1. Germline CDR1 SGHAT, CDR2 FQNNGV. V shed 1 base and J 3 bases; nucleotides not matched to a gene: 8. The length of the CDR3 is 17 residues. This CDR3 reads CASSLGLDRGNYNEQFF. CDR3 coding DNA: TGTGCCAGCAGCTTAGGATTAGACAGGGGCAACTACAATGAGCAGTTCTTC.

The chain combines TRBV7-2 with TRBJ2-7; D is unclear. The CDR3 is made up of 13 amino acids. CDR1 and CDR2 from the germline V gene are SGHTA and FQGNSA. Trimming left V 5 bases short and J 5 bases short, with 13 bases between. The DNA for the CDR3 is TGTGCCAGCAGCCCCCGACGCTTCGACGAGCAGTACTTC. Translation: CASSPRRFDEQYF.

This sequence joins TRBV20-1 and TRBJ2-1; 8 bases match TRBD1. CDR1 is DFQATT and CDR2 is SNEGSKA in the germline V gene (reference sequence). CDR3 length equals 16 residues. V lost 0 bases, J lost 5 bases, and 9 bases stayed unmatched. CDR3 region: CSARDTRGRWDNEQFF. The CDR3 nucleotides are TGCAGTGCTAGAGATACCAGGGGGCGTTGGGACAATGAGCAGTTCTTC.

This clonotype turned up a few times. The J gene is TRBJ2-2, the V gene TRBV7-8; 14 nucleotides match TRBD2. The CDR3 length is 17 residues. V shed 5 bases and J 5 bases; nucleotides not matched to a gene: 7. Germline CDR1 and CDR2: SGHVS and FQNEAQ. The CDR3 region has the DNA TGTGCCAGCAGCCAAATGGGACTAGCGGGAGTAACCGGGGAGCTGTTTTTT. Its protein product is CASSQMGLAGVTGELFF.

This clonotype was picked up a small number of times. V gene TRBV4-3 combines with J gene TRBJ2-3; possible D gene TRBD1, 6 bases. The germline V and J ends were trimmed by 0 bases and 9 bases, with 19 bases remaining between them. This CDR3 contains 16 residues. From germline, CDR1 is LGHNA and CDR2 YSLEER. CDR3 sequence (DNA): TGCGCCAGCAGCCAAGAACCGGGACAAGGTCAACAAACGCAGTATTTT. Its protein is CASSQEPGQGQQTQYF.

In this sample, this clonotype turned up a few times. This rearrangement joins TRBV5-4 to TRBJ2-1, with TRBD2 matching 7 bases. V trimming: 4 bases; J trimming: 9 bases; junction bases outside the gene matches: 10. The CDR3 is made up of 14 amino acids. The V gene's germline CDR1 is SGHNT and CDR2 YYREEE (reference sequence). The CDR3 is CASSIERERVEQFF. As DNA, the CDR3 is TGTGCCAGCAGCATCGAGCGGGAAAGGGTTGAGCAGTTCTTC.

The chain couples TRBV5-1 to TRBJ2-3, with a tentative D call TRBD2 (6 bases). Germline values: CDR1 SGHRS, CDR2 YFSETQ. The ends were cut back, 4 bases at V and 6 bases at J, with 21 bases in the middle. The CDR3 is made up of 16 amino acids. The CDR3 loop is CASSDNAGLGADTQYF. Here the CDR3 DNA reads TGCGCCAGCAGCGATAACGCGGGACTCGGGGCGGATACGCAGTATTTT.

A few counts support this clonotype. This chain connects TRBV20-1 to TRBJ1-2; D uncertain. V was cut by 3 bases and J by 0 bases, with 5 bases left in between. CDR3 size: 12 residues. CDR1 DFQATT and CDR2 SNEGSKA come from the germline V gene (reference sequence). CDR3 loop: CSARTTNYGYTF. In nucleotides, the CDR3 is TGCAGTGCTAGGACCACTAACTATGGCTACACCTTC.

This clonotype showed up just a few times. CDR3 amino acids: CSVRGGSQDTEAFF. The CDR3 DNA reads TGCAGCGTTCGAGGGGGGAGTCAGGACACTGAAGCTTTCTTT. The chain links TRBV29-1 to TRBJ1-1; D possibly corresponds to TRBD1 (6 bases). Germline CDR1 is SQVTM and CDR2 is ANQGSEA. This CDR3 comprises 14 residues. Between the trimmed V and J ends, which lost 5 bases and 3 bases, there was a span of 16 bases. Full variable domain (missing parts from reference TRBV29-1 and TRBJ1-1): SAVISQKPSRDICQRGTSLTIQCQVDSQVTMMFWYRQQPGQSLTLIATANQGSEATYESGFVIDKFPISRPNLTFSTLTVSNMSPEDSSIYLCSVRGGSQDTEAFFGQGTRLTVV.

This clonotype was recorded a few times. The chain joins TRBV7-2 to TRBJ2-1; D is unresolved. This CDR3 is 17 amino acids long. Germline CDR1 SGHTA, CDR2 FQGNSA. The V gene lost 5 bases and the J gene lost 0 bases, with 17 bases spanning the gap. CDR3 region: CASSLEESLLSYNEQFF. The CDR3 DNA follows: TGTGCCAGCAGCCTCGAGGAATCTCTACTCTCCTACAATGAGCAGTTCTTC.

The chain has TRBV3-1 and TRBJ2-7; TRBD1 agrees at 8 bases. The trim removed 5 bases at V and 2 bases at J, leaving 8 bases unmatched. This CDR3 has 15 residues. Germline lookup yields CDR1 LGHDT and CDR2 YNNKEL (reference sequence). The CDR3 nucleotides read TGTGCCAGCAGCATTATGACAGGGGAGCCCTACGAGCAGTACTTC. This encodes CASSIMTGEPYEQYF.

Of note for this clonotype: The conserved closing phenylalanine or tryptophan is absent in this CDR3, likely reflecting a read error. The V gene is TRBV5-1, the J gene TRBJ1-5; 12 bases are a match to TRBD1. CDR3 size: 15 residues. With 4 bases clipped from V and 5 bases from J, the junction kept 4 bases outside the gene matches. Per germline, CDR1 SGHRS and CDR2 YFSETQ. DNA for the CDR3: TGCGCCAGCAGCATAGGGACAGGGGGCTATCAGCCCCAGCATCTT. Protein product: CASSIGTGGYQPQHL.

This clonotype was seen more than once but under ten times. The genes are TRBV5-1 and TRBJ2-5; 8 nucleotides match TRBD1. The V segment lost 4 bases and the J segment 5 bases; nucleotides outside the gene matches: 4. The CDR3 extends over 13 amino acids. Germline CDR1 is SGHRS and CDR2 is YFSETQ. The CDR3 sequence is CASSQGAHETQYF. DNA of the CDR3: TGCGCCAGCAGCCAGGGGGCCCATGAGACCCAGTACTTC.

This chain links TRBV20-1 with TRBJ2-3; 9 positions agree with TRBD2. The V gene end was trimmed by 0 bases and the J gene end by 5 bases; junction bases not matched to a gene: 6. Germline V gives CDR1 DFQATT, CDR2 SNEGSKA (reference sequence). The CDR3 contains 15 residues. CDR3 sequence (DNA): TGCAGTGCTAGAGATCGGCTAGCGGGATTAGATACGCAGTATTTT. Its protein is CSARDRLAGLDTQYF.